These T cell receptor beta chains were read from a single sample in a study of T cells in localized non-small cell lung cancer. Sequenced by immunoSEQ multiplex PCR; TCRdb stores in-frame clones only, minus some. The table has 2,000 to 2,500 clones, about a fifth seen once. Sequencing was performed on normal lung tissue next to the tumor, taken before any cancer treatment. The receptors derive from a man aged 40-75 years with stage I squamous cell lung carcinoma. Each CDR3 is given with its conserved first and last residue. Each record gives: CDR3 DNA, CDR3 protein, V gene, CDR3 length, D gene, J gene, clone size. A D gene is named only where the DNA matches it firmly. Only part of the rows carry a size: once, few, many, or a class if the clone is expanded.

cdr3_nt: TGCGCCAGCAGCCCACTGGAAGCCTACGAGCAGTACTTC; cdr3_aa: CASSPLEAYEQYF; v_call: TRBV4-1; cdr3_length: 13; d_call: .; j_call: TRBJ2-7; clone_size: few
cdr3_nt: TGTGCCAGCAGCCACGGGGGACCTAACACTGAAGCTTTCTTT; cdr3_aa: CASSHGGPNTEAFF; v_call: TRBV11-3; cdr3_length: 14; d_call: .; j_call: TRBJ1-1; clone_size: medium-sized
cdr3_nt: TGTGCCAGCGGGCGGGTGACAGATACGCAGTATTTT; cdr3_aa: CASGRVTDTQYF; v_call: TRBV14; cdr3_length: 12; d_call: .; j_call: TRBJ2-3; clone_size: .
cdr3_nt: TGTGCCAGTAGCCCCGAGGGGGCGTCCCAAAATTTCTACGAGCAGTACTTC; cdr3_aa: CASSPEGASQNFYEQYF; v_call: TRBV19; cdr3_length: 17; d_call: TRBD1; j_call: TRBJ2-7; clone_size: .
cdr3_nt: TGTGCCAGCAAAGAGGGTGAGGGGACCATGAACACTGAAGCTTTCTTT; cdr3_aa: CASKEGEGTMNTEAFF; v_call: TRBV6-8; cdr3_length: 16; d_call: .; j_call: TRBJ1-1; clone_size: few
cdr3_nt: TGTGCCAGCAACCGGGACAGCTCGAACACTGAAGCTTTCTTT; cdr3_aa: CASNRDSSNTEAFF; v_call: TRBV6-8; cdr3_length: 14; d_call: TRBD1; j_call: TRBJ1-1; clone_size: large
cdr3_nt: TGTGCCAGCAGCTTGGGGGGGGCCGGCAATCAGCCCCAGCATTTT; cdr3_aa: CASSLGGAGNQPQHF; v_call: TRBV6-8; cdr3_length: 15; d_call: .; j_call: TRBJ1-5; clone_size: .
cdr3_nt: TGTGCCAGCTCATCGGACAAAAACCCTTACAATGAGCAGTTCTTC; cdr3_aa: CASSSDKNPYNEQFF; v_call: TRBV18; cdr3_length: 15; d_call: .; j_call: TRBJ2-1; clone_size: few
cdr3_nt: TGTGCCAGCAGTGATGAGGTCAGCTATCAGCCCCAGCATTTT; cdr3_aa: CASSDEVSYQPQHF; v_call: TRBV9; cdr3_length: 14; d_call: .; j_call: TRBJ1-5; clone_size: few
cdr3_nt: TGTGCCAGCTCACCATTAGCCGGGGTAAGCTCCTACGAGCAGTACTTC; cdr3_aa: CASSPLAGVSSYEQYF; v_call: TRBV18; cdr3_length: 16; d_call: .; j_call: TRBJ2-7; clone_size: .
cdr3_nt: TGCGCCAGCAGTGAGCCCTCCGGGACTAGCGAATACAATGAGCAGTTCTTC; cdr3_aa: CASSEPSGTSEYNEQFF; v_call: TRBV10-2; cdr3_length: 17; d_call: TRBD2; j_call: TRBJ2-1; clone_size: few
cdr3_nt: TGTGCCAGCAGTTATTCCGGGTATGGAAACACTGAAGCTTTCTTT; cdr3_aa: CASSYSGYGNTEAFF; v_call: TRBV6-8; cdr3_length: 15; d_call: .; j_call: TRBJ1-1; clone_size: few
cdr3_nt: TGTGCCAGCAGCGGAGGGGGTAGTAATAAAAATGAGCAGTTCTTC; cdr3_aa: CASSGGGSNKNEQFF; v_call: TRBV11-3; cdr3_length: 15; d_call: .; j_call: TRBJ2-1; clone_size: few
cdr3_nt: TGTGCCAGCAGTCCAGGACGGAATTATAATTCACCCCTCCACTTT; cdr3_aa: CASSPGRNYNSPLHF; v_call: TRBV11-3; cdr3_length: 15; d_call: .; j_call: TRBJ1-6; clone_size: .
cdr3_nt: TGCGCCAGCAGCTGGGGACAGGGTACCGGGGAGCTGTTTTTT; cdr3_aa: CASSWGQGTGELFF; v_call: TRBV5-1; cdr3_length: 14; d_call: TRBD1; j_call: TRBJ2-2; clone_size: .
cdr3_nt: TGTGCCACCAGCAGAGTTGCCTCTGGGGCCAACGTCCTGACTTTC; cdr3_aa: CATSRVASGANVLTF; v_call: TRBV15; cdr3_length: 15; d_call: .; j_call: TRBJ2-6; clone_size: .
cdr3_nt: TGTGCCAGCACTCCCCAAGCGATGAGCTACAATGAGCAGTTCTTC; cdr3_aa: CASTPQAMSYNEQFF; v_call: TRBV9; cdr3_length: 15; d_call: .; j_call: TRBJ2-1; clone_size: few
cdr3_nt: TGTGGGGCCGGGAAGGACCAAGAGACCCAGTACTTC; cdr3_aa: CGAGKDQETQYF; v_call: TRBV30; cdr3_length: 12; d_call: .; j_call: TRBJ2-5; clone_size: .
cdr3_nt: TGCGCCAGCAGCCCTTCACCGAATATCCCCCTGGAGGGGTCTGGCTACACCTTC; cdr3_aa: CASSPSPNIPLEGSGYTF; v_call: TRBV5-1; cdr3_length: 18; d_call: .; j_call: TRBJ1-2; clone_size: few
cdr3_nt: TGTGCCAGCGGCGAACTCGGGCTGCTCTACGAGCAGTACTTC; cdr3_aa: CASGELGLLYEQYF; v_call: TRBV6-8; cdr3_length: 14; d_call: .; j_call: TRBJ2-7; clone_size: few
cdr3_nt: TGTGCCAGCAGTAAGACCTCGGGCGAACTCTATGGCTACACCTTC; cdr3_aa: CASSKTSGELYGYTF; v_call: TRBV11-3; cdr3_length: 15; d_call: .; j_call: TRBJ1-2; clone_size: .
cdr3_nt: TGTGCCAGTAGTATAAGCCCCCTGTACGAGCAGTACTTC; cdr3_aa: CASSISPLYEQYF; v_call: TRBV19; cdr3_length: 13; d_call: .; j_call: TRBJ2-7; clone_size: .
cdr3_nt: TGCGCCAGCAGCCGGGGGGACCTAGCGGGAGAGGCAGATACGCAGTATTTT; cdr3_aa: CASSRGDLAGEADTQYF; v_call: TRBV5-1; cdr3_length: 17; d_call: TRBD2; j_call: TRBJ2-3; clone_size: .
cdr3_nt: TGTGCCAGCAGCCACGATGGCTACGAGCAGTACTTC; cdr3_aa: CASSHDGYEQYF; v_call: TRBV6-8; cdr3_length: 12; d_call: .; j_call: TRBJ2-7; clone_size: few
cdr3_nt: TGTGCCAGCAGGGATTTAAGCGGGAGGGGTGATACGCAGTATTTT; cdr3_aa: CASRDLSGRGDTQYF; v_call: TRBV9; cdr3_length: 15; d_call: TRBD2; j_call: TRBJ2-3; clone_size: few
cdr3_nt: TGTGCCAGCAGGGGACACCCTGAGGTTTATGGCTACACCTTC; cdr3_aa: CASRGHPEVYGYTF; v_call: TRBV6-8; cdr3_length: 14; d_call: .; j_call: TRBJ1-2; clone_size: few
cdr3_nt: TGTGCCAGCAGTTCGGGACAGGGGTTCACCGGGGAGCTGTTTTTT; cdr3_aa: CASSSGQGFTGELFF; v_call: TRBV28; cdr3_length: 15; d_call: TRBD1; j_call: TRBJ2-2; clone_size: .
cdr3_nt: TGCGCCAGCAGACCCAAATCCGGGACAGGGGGCAGTCGACCTGAAGCTTTCTTT; cdr3_aa: CASRPKSGTGGSRPEAFF; v_call: TRBV4-1; cdr3_length: 18; d_call: TRBD1; j_call: TRBJ1-1; clone_size: .
cdr3_nt: TGTGCCAGCAATCCCCGGGGAGGGAAAGACGAGCAGTACTTC; cdr3_aa: CASNPRGGKDEQYF; v_call: TRBV28; cdr3_length: 14; d_call: TRBD2; j_call: TRBJ2-7; clone_size: .
cdr3_nt: TGTGCCAGCAGTCAAACTGGGACAGCGAACACTGAAGCTTTCTTT; cdr3_aa: CASSQTGTANTEAFF; v_call: TRBV6-8; cdr3_length: 15; d_call: TRBD1; j_call: TRBJ1-1; clone_size: few
cdr3_nt: TGTGCCAGCAGCTTAGGCGACGGGGGGGCTTCGGATGAGCAGTTCTTC; cdr3_aa: CASSLGDGGASDEQFF; v_call: TRBV11-3; cdr3_length: 16; d_call: TRBD2; j_call: TRBJ2-1; clone_size: .
cdr3_nt: TGTGCCAGCAGCTTGGCCGTAAGTTCACTAGCGGGAGCGCAACCGTATGAGCAGTTCTTC; cdr3_aa: CASSLAVSSLAGAQPYEQFF; v_call: TRBV11-3; cdr3_length: 20; d_call: TRBD2; j_call: TRBJ2-1; clone_size: few
cdr3_nt: TGTGCCAGCAGTACGAAATGGACAGCCTCAGAGACCCAGTACTTC; cdr3_aa: CASSTKWTASETQYF; v_call: TRBV6-8; cdr3_length: 15; d_call: .; j_call: TRBJ2-5; clone_size: few
cdr3_nt: TGTGCCAGTAGTATAGACAGGGGCTACGAGCAGTACTTC; cdr3_aa: CASSIDRGYEQYF; v_call: TRBV19; cdr3_length: 13; d_call: .; j_call: TRBJ2-7; clone_size: .
cdr3_nt: TGTGCCAGCAGCTACGGGGACAGGGTAAACTATGGCTACACCTTC; cdr3_aa: CASSYGDRVNYGYTF; v_call: TRBV11-3; cdr3_length: 15; d_call: TRBD1; j_call: TRBJ1-2; clone_size: medium-sized
cdr3_nt: TGTGCCAGCTCAGGGATAACTTACAATGAGCAGTTCTTC; cdr3_aa: CASSGITYNEQFF; v_call: TRBV6-8; cdr3_length: 13; d_call: .; j_call: TRBJ2-1; clone_size: .
cdr3_nt: TGTGCCAGCAGCCTCTCCTTAGCGGACGAGCAGTTCTTC; cdr3_aa: CASSLSLADEQFF; v_call: TRBV28; cdr3_length: 13; d_call: .; j_call: TRBJ2-1; clone_size: .
cdr3_nt: TGTGCCAGCAGCCCCGCAGGGGGACGTCAGCCCCAGCATTTT; cdr3_aa: CASSPAGGRQPQHF; v_call: TRBV9; cdr3_length: 14; d_call: TRBD1; j_call: TRBJ1-5; clone_size: .
cdr3_nt: TGTGCCAGCAGCGTAGGCACAAGGGCTGAAGCTTTCTTT; cdr3_aa: CASSVGTRAEAFF; v_call: TRBV9; cdr3_length: 13; d_call: .; j_call: TRBJ1-1; clone_size: .
cdr3_nt: TGTGCCAGCAGTTTCCTAGCGGGAGACGAGCAGTACTTC; cdr3_aa: CASSFLAGDEQYF; v_call: TRBV28; cdr3_length: 13; d_call: TRBD2; j_call: TRBJ2-7; clone_size: .
cdr3_nt: TGTGCCAGCAGTTCCCGAGACAGGGGTAAACCTTCCTACAATGAGCAGTTCTTC; cdr3_aa: CASSSRDRGKPSYNEQFF; v_call: TRBV6-8; cdr3_length: 18; d_call: TRBD1; j_call: TRBJ2-1; clone_size: .
cdr3_nt: TGCAGCGTTGAAGTGACAATGGGAGATACGCAGTATTTT; cdr3_aa: CSVEVTMGDTQYF; v_call: TRBV29-1; cdr3_length: 13; d_call: .; j_call: TRBJ2-3; clone_size: few
cdr3_nt: TGTGCCAGCACTCCGGGACAGGGCAAACAAGAGACCCAGTACTTC; cdr3_aa: CASTPGQGKQETQYF; v_call: TRBV28; cdr3_length: 15; d_call: TRBD1; j_call: TRBJ2-5; clone_size: few
cdr3_nt: TGTGCCTGGATACCGACGGCCACGTCGAGCTCCTACGAGCAGTACTTC; cdr3_aa: CAWIPTATSSSYEQYF; v_call: TRBV30; cdr3_length: 16; d_call: .; j_call: TRBJ2-7; clone_size: few
cdr3_nt: TGTGCCACCAGCGCCCAACGAGGGCAGGGGCGCAGAGATACGCAGTATTTT; cdr3_aa: CATSAQRGQGRRDTQYF; v_call: TRBV15; cdr3_length: 17; d_call: .; j_call: TRBJ2-3; clone_size: few
cdr3_nt: TGCGCCAGCAGTGAGTCCTTAGCGGGAGCCGGCTACAATGAGCAGTTCTTC; cdr3_aa: CASSESLAGAGYNEQFF; v_call: TRBV10-1; cdr3_length: 17; d_call: TRBD2; j_call: TRBJ2-1; clone_size: .
cdr3_nt: TGTGCCAGCAGATTCCCACAGACAGGGACGGCTTTCTTT; cdr3_aa: CASRFPQTGTAFF; v_call: TRBV9; cdr3_length: 13; d_call: TRBD1; j_call: TRBJ1-1; clone_size: few
cdr3_nt: TGTGCCAGCAGGCCTACTAGCGGGGGGTCCGGCGGGGAGCTGTTTTTT; cdr3_aa: CASRPTSGGSGGELFF; v_call: TRBV2; cdr3_length: 16; d_call: TRBD2; j_call: TRBJ2-2; clone_size: few
cdr3_nt: TGCGCCAGCAGCCCGGGACTAGCGGGGGGACAAGAGACCCAGTACTTC; cdr3_aa: CASSPGLAGGQETQYF; v_call: TRBV4-1; cdr3_length: 16; d_call: TRBD2; j_call: TRBJ2-5; clone_size: .
cdr3_nt: TGCGCCAGCAGCTTGGAACGGACTAGCCAAACTGAGCAGTTCTTC; cdr3_aa: CASSLERTSQTEQFF; v_call: TRBV5-1; cdr3_length: 15; d_call: TRBD2; j_call: TRBJ2-1; clone_size: .
cdr3_nt: TGTGCCAGCTCACCCGACCCCGACAGGGTTGGCACTGAAGCTTTCTTT; cdr3_aa: CASSPDPDRVGTEAFF; v_call: TRBV18; cdr3_length: 16; d_call: TRBD1; j_call: TRBJ1-1; clone_size: .
cdr3_nt: TGTGCCAGCAGCCCCCACCGAGCTAGCAATCAGCCCCAGCATTTT; cdr3_aa: CASSPHRASNQPQHF; v_call: TRBV6-8; cdr3_length: 15; d_call: .; j_call: TRBJ1-5; clone_size: large
cdr3_nt: TGTGCCAGCTCACTCACTAGCGGCTATAACACCGGGGAGCTGTTTTTT; cdr3_aa: CASSLTSGYNTGELFF; v_call: TRBV18; cdr3_length: 16; d_call: TRBD2; j_call: TRBJ2-2; clone_size: .
cdr3_nt: TGTGCCACCAGCTTCCAGACGGGCTCCTACAATGAGCAGTTCTTC; cdr3_aa: CATSFQTGSYNEQFF; v_call: TRBV15; cdr3_length: 15; d_call: .; j_call: TRBJ2-1; clone_size: .
cdr3_nt: TGTGCCAGTCTATCCACGACAGGGATGGACGGCTACACCTTC; cdr3_aa: CASLSTTGMDGYTF; v_call: TRBV19; cdr3_length: 14; d_call: TRBD1; j_call: TRBJ1-2; clone_size: few
cdr3_nt: TGCGCCAGCAGCCAAGATAGCGGGACACCTCGAACTGGAAACACCATATATTTT; cdr3_aa: CASSQDSGTPRTGNTIYF; v_call: TRBV4-1; cdr3_length: 18; d_call: .; j_call: TRBJ1-3; clone_size: few
cdr3_nt: TGTGCCAGTAGTATAGGGACAGGGCTCGACGAGCAGTACTTC; cdr3_aa: CASSIGTGLDEQYF; v_call: TRBV19; cdr3_length: 14; d_call: TRBD1; j_call: TRBJ2-7; clone_size: .
cdr3_nt: TGTGCCAGTAGTATCATCCAGAGCTCTGGAAACACCATATATTTT; cdr3_aa: CASSIIQSSGNTIYF; v_call: TRBV19; cdr3_length: 15; d_call: .; j_call: TRBJ1-3; clone_size: .
cdr3_nt: TGTGCCAGCACCAAACTAGCGGGGAACTACAATGAGCAGTTCTTC; cdr3_aa: CASTKLAGNYNEQFF; v_call: TRBV6-8; cdr3_length: 15; d_call: TRBD2; j_call: TRBJ2-1; clone_size: .